A single sample is the source of the 18 T cell receptor beta chains below, sequenced in a study of early T cells in non-severe SARS-CoV-2 infection. Using its own MiXCR run on the 5' RACE reads, TCRdb lists one record per CDR3 protein. Here the sample spans 39,000 or so distinct CDR3 sequences, around 5.4% being singletons. This specimen was whole blood, taken at baseline. The receptors stem from an adult who was a healthcare worker with PCR-confirmed SARS-CoV-2 infection or an uninfected control (not recorded which).

Ten or more counts support this clonotype. The chain has TRBV6-2 or TRBV6-3 and TRBJ2-7, with 8 bases fitting TRBD1. Germline CDR1 is MNHEY and CDR2 is SVGEGT. The ends lost 5 bases at V and 0 bases at J; junction bases unmatched: 15. This CDR3 region has 18 residues. The CDR3 DNA follows: TGTGCCAGCAGTAACAGGGGGACCAATTTCGTCGGCTCCTACGAGCAGTACTTC. Amino acids: CASSNRGTNFVGSYEQYF.

In this sample, this clonotype turned up many times. The rearrangement uses TRBV5-5 and TRBJ2-2; no clear D gene. V was cut by 0 bases and J by 5 bases, with 5 bases left in between. Germline V CDR1 and CDR2: SGHKS, YYEKEE (reference sequence). The CDR3 is 13 amino acids. CDR3 sequence reads: CASSLEFTGELFF. In DNA form, the CDR3 reads TGTGCCAGCAGCTTGGAGTTTACCGGGGAGCTGTTTTTT.

The chain uses TRBV29-1 and TRBJ2-2; TRBD1 matches at 10 bases. Germline loops: CDR1 SQVTM, CDR2 ANQGSEA. The CDR3 is 14 amino acids. V lost 1 base, J lost 7 bases, and 3 bases stayed unmatched. CDR3 sequence: CSVEGQGAVGELFF. For the CDR3, the DNA is TGCAGCGTTGAAGGACAGGGGGCGGTCGGGGAGCTGTTTTTT.

In this sample, this clonotype turned up a few times. V and J are TRBV29-1 and TRBJ1-1; 8 positions agree with TRBD1. Germline CDR1 SQVTM, CDR2 ANQGSEA. The V segment lost 8 bases and the J segment 0 bases; nucleotides outside the gene matches: 5. The CDR3 extends over 13 amino acids. This CDR3 is CSTTGGMNTEAFF. The CDR3 nucleotides read TGCAGCACCACAGGGGGGATGAACACTGAAGCTTTCTTT.

This rearrangement joins TRBV10-3 to TRBJ2-4, with D hard to call. Germline V gives CDR1 ENHRY, CDR2 SYGVKD. Trimming removed 3 bases from V and 3 bases from J, with 3 bases in between. This CDR3 comprises 12 residues. CDR3 in DNA: TGTGCCATCAGTGAAGGCAAAAACATTCAGTACTTC. As protein: CAISEGKNIQYF.

This clonotype was seen repeatedly, ten times or more. J is TRBJ1-1 and V is TRBV3-1; D is undetermined. CDR1 and CDR2 from the germline V gene are LGHDT and YNNKEL (reference sequence). The CDR3 spans 15 residues. V was shortened by 3 bases and J by 4 bases, with 15 bases between the two germline ends. This CDR3 reads CASSQSGRSGTEAFF. The CDR3 DNA reads TGTGCCAGCAGCCAGTCTGGACGCTCGGGCACTGAAGCTTTCTTT. Complete variable domain (other parts from reference TRBV3-1 and TRBJ1-1): DTAVSQTPKYLVTQMGNDKSIKCEQNLGHDTMYWYKQDSKKFLKIMFSYNNKELIINETVPNRFSPKSPDKAHLNLHINSLELGDSAVYFCASSQSGRSGTEAFFGQGTRLTVV.

In its sample, this clonotype was seen many times. The chain couples TRBV5-1 to TRBJ2-3, with D uncertain. V dropped 0 bases and J dropped 1 base, with 3 bases sitting between them. This CDR3 has 13 amino acids. CDR1 and CDR2 (germline): SGHRS, YFSETQ. The CDR3 sequence is CASSLAGTDTQYF. DNA of the CDR3: TGCGCCAGCAGCTTGGCAGGCACAGATACGCAGTATTTT.

The chain carries TRBV6-1 and TRBJ1-1; TRBD1 agrees at 10 bases. From germline, CDR1 is MNHNS and CDR2 SASEGT. V dropped 5 bases and J dropped 4; count of bases not matched to a gene: 4. The CDR3 covers 14 residues. The CDR3 here is CASSRDRGLTEAFF. The DNA of the CDR3 is TGTGCCAGCAGTCGCGACAGGGGGCTCACTGAAGCTTTCTTT.

With respect to this clonotype: A much larger clonotype is one base distant, so this may be a read error. The rearrangement uses TRBV6-5 and TRBJ2-1; D may be TRBD1 (5 bases). The germline CDR1 and CDR2 sequences are MNHEY and SVGAGI. This CDR3 spans 15 amino acids. V was trimmed by 2 bases and J by 5 bases, leaving 13 bases between them. CDR3 in amino acids: CASSYEKGSHNEQFF. For the CDR3, the DNA is TGTGCCAGCAGTTACGAAAAGGGGTCCCACAATGAGCAGTTCTTC.

This clonotype showed up many times. J is TRBJ1-1 and V is TRBV6-4; D not certain. Trimming removed 2 bases from V and 5 bases from J, with 12 bases in between. Germline CDR1 reads MRHNA; CDR2 reads SNTAGT. This CDR3 has 14 residues. The CDR3 DNA reads as TGTGCCAGCAGTGACACCTCGAGAGGTACTGAAGCTTTCTTT. As protein: CASSDTSRGTEAFF.

The sample holds many counts of this clonotype. An end of the junction does not agree with germline; a read error may underlie this. This chain links TRBV14 with TRBJ2-1, with D possibly TRBD1 on 6 matching bases. The CDR3 is 13 residues long. Germline V gene data show CDR1 as SGHDN and CDR2 as FVKESK. The CDR3 coding sequence is TGTGCCAGCAGCCTCACTCTGAGGGGGATCCCAGGATTC. This codes for CASSLTLRGIPGF.

Many counts were recorded for this clonotype. The rearrangement links TRBV11-2 to TRBJ2-5, with a weak D call TRBD1 (6 bases). V gave up 1 base and J gave up 5 bases, with 8 bases separating them. CDR1 is SGHAT, CDR2 FQNNGV, per germline. CDR3 length equals 13 residues. The CDR3 loop is CASSLGTVETQYF. In DNA form, the CDR3 reads TGTGCCAGCAGCTTAGGGACAGTCGAGACCCAGTACTTC. The variable domain in full, with the rest retrieved from reference TRBV11-2 and TRBJ2-5, is EAGVAQSPRYKIIEKRQSVAFWCNPISGHATLYWYQQILGQGPKLLIQFQNNGVVDDSQLPKDRFSAERLKGVDSTLKIQPAKLEDSAVYLCASSLGTVETQYFGPGTRLLVL.

This clonotype was counted a few times. The chain has TRBV6-5 and TRBJ1-4, with a possible D match to TRBD1 (5 bases). The CDR3 totals 15 residues. Trimming cost V 6 bases and J 8 bases, with 19 bases left between them. Germline V gives CDR1 MNHEY, CDR2 SVGAGI. The CDR3 spells CASRQRGSLGEKLFF. In DNA, the CDR3 is TGTGCCAGCAGGCAAAGGGGTTCACTTGGCGAAAAACTGTTTTTT.

This clonotype has a count of ten or more. The V gene is TRBV7-2, the J gene TRBJ2-1, with D perhaps TRBD2 (6 bases). CDR3 length equals 12 residues. Germline V gene data show CDR1 as SGHTA and CDR2 as FQGNSA. The V gene lost 5 bases and the J gene lost 9 bases, with 11 bases spanning the gap. This CDR3 reads CASSRAGLEQFF. Written as DNA, the CDR3 is TGTGCCAGCAGCCGGGCGGGACTTGAGCAGTTCTTC.

This clonotype has a count of ten or more. The rearrangement uses TRBV6-4 and TRBJ2-2; weak D call: TRBD2 (6 bases). This CDR3 spans 14 amino acids. The ends were cut back, 1 base at V and 5 bases at J, with 8 bases in the middle. Germline V gene lookup returns CDR1 MRHNA and CDR2 SNTAGT. DNA of the CDR3: TGTGCCAGCAGTGACTGGGCGGGAACCGGGGAGCTGTTTTTT. It yields the protein CASSDWAGTGELFF.

V usage is TRBV4-1 and J usage is TRBJ2-1, with 10 bases that match TRBD2. The CDR3 runs to 19 residues. The V and J ends lost 1 base and 7 bases, in that order; junction bases with no gene match: 16. Germline V gives CDR1 MGHRA, CDR2 YSYEKL. CDR3 nucleotide sequence: TGCGCCAGCAGCCAAGGAGCGGCCGGAGCGATAGCGGGAGGAAATGAGCAGTTCTTC. This gives the protein CASSQGAAGAIAGGNEQFF.

The chain combines TRBV6-5 with TRBJ2-7; possibly TRBD2 for D (6 bases). Germline CDR1 MNHEY, CDR2 SVGAGI. V lost 6 bases, J lost 5 bases, and 17 bases lay in between. The length of the CDR3 is 14 residues. CDR3 loop: CASRTRLVGHEQYF. The CDR3 DNA is TGTGCCAGCAGAACCCGACTAGTGGGCCACGAGCAGTACTTC.

This clonotype was counted only a few times. The chain employs TRBV11-2 and TRBJ2-3; tentatively, D is TRBD1 or TRBD2 (5 bases each). Germline-derived CDR1 and CDR2 are SGHAT and FQNNGV. Trimming pared 5 bases from V and 1 base from J, leaving 13 bases between. This CDR3 contains 15 residues. For the CDR3, the DNA is TGTGCCAGCAGCCTTGGGACGAAGGGCACAGATACGCAGTATTTT. Its protein is CASSLGTKGTDTQYF.